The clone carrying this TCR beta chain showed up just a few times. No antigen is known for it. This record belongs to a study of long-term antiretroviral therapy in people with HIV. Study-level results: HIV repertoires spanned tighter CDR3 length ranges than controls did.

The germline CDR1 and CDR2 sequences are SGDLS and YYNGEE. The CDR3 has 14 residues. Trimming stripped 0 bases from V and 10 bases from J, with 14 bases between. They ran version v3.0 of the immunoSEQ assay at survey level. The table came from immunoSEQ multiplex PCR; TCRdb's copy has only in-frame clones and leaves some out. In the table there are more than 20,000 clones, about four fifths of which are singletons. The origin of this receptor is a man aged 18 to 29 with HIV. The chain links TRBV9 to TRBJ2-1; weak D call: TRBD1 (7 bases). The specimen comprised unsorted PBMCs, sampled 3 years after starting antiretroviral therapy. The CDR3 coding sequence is TGTGCCAGCAGCGTAGCTTACAGGGGAGGCGAGCAGTTCTTC. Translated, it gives CASSVAYRGGEQFF. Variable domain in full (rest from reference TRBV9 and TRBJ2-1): DSGVTQTPKHLITATGQRVTLRCSPRSGDLSVYWYQQSLDQGLQFLIQYYNGEERAKGNILERFSAQQFPDLHSELNLSSLELGDSALYFCASSVAYRGGEQFFGPGTRLTVL.